This entry lists 6 T cell receptor beta chains sequenced from one sample in a study of cytomegalovirus exposure and HLA in healthy donors. Vbeta (60) and Jbeta (13) primers were used in the PCR. This table comes from immunoSEQ multiplex PCR, and its TCRdb copy is limited to in-frame clones, with some not included. This table holds some 140,000 clones, about 64% found once. Sequencing was done on a sample of PBMCs. The receptors derive from a woman aged 40 to 50 in good health and CMV-seronegative.

V usage is TRBV2 and J usage is TRBJ1-6; a possible D gene is TRBD1 (6 bases). The CDR3 has 19 amino acids. The V end was cut by 8 bases, the J end by 0 bases, with 23 bases between. Germline loops: CDR1 SNHLY, CDR2 FYNNEI. The CDR3 coding sequence is TGTGCCAGCTCGCTGCAAGGGGGAAAGTCGAGCTCCTATAATTCACCCCTCCACTTT. This codes for CASSLQGGKSSSYNSPLHF.

The chain uses TRBV6-5 and TRBJ1-3, with a tentative D call TRBD1 (6 bases). The germline V and J ends were trimmed by 2 bases and 2 bases, with 13 bases remaining between them. The germline V gene encodes CDR1 MNHEY and CDR2 SVGAGI. CDR3 length equals 16 residues. CDR3 sequence reads: CASSYTQGEAGNTIYF. The CDR3 bases are TGTGCCAGCAGTTACACACAGGGTGAGGCTGGAAACACCATATATTTT.

This clone was seen just once. The chain carries TRBV29-1 and TRBJ1-1; tentatively, D is TRBD1 (6 bases). Trimming stripped 3 bases from V and 11 bases from J, with 13 bases between. Looked up from germline, CDR1 is SQVTM and CDR2 is ANQGSEA. The CDR3 has 11 amino acids. Here the CDR3 reads CSVDRQRGAFF. DNA of the CDR3: TGCAGCGTTGACCGACAGAGGGGGGCTTTCTTT.

This chain joins TRBV6-1 and TRBJ2-7, with 8 bases fitting TRBD1. CDR1 is MNHNS, CDR2 SASEGT, per germline. V shed 8 bases, J shed 7 bases, and the junction held 16 bases outside the gene matches. The CDR3 is 15 amino acids. The CDR3 spells CASSPRDRLGGEQYF. CDR3 DNA sequence: TGTGCCAGCTCTCCCCGGGACAGGTTGGGTGGAGAGCAGTACTTC.

The chain recombines TRBV6-5 with TRBJ1-1; D gene uncertain. V was pared by 4 bases and J by 2 bases, with 8 bases between. This CDR3 is 13 amino acids long. Germline CDR1 MNHEY, CDR2 SVGAGI. The CDR3 DNA reads as TGTGCCAGCAGTTCGTCTATTAACACTGAAGCTTTCTTT. Its protein is CASSSSINTEAFF.

The CDR3 region has the DNA TGCGCCAGCAGCTTGGGAGGAGGGAAGAGGCTGGGCACTGAAGCTTTCTTT. Translation gives CASSLGGGKRLGTEAFF. This sequence joins TRBV5-1 and TRBJ1-1; D is ambiguous. Germline-derived CDR1 and CDR2 are SGHRS and YFSETQ. The CDR3 is made up of 17 amino acids. Deletions cut 0 bases from V and 4 bases from J, with 19 bases between.